This TCR beta chain derives from a study of T-cell reconstitution after alpha-beta-depleted transplantation in children (dated by TCRdb to 2016 to 2017). Study-wide context: Using TCR repertoire profiling, the study quantitatively followed how T-cell immune reconstitution unfolded in children after TCRalphabeta/CD19-depleted allogeneic hematopoietic cell transplantation. The full study reports these points: Hyperexpanded clone frequencies declined over subsequent months; after one year, T-cell counts and TCRbeta diversity were mostly attributed to newly produced T cells. In some patients, the high TCRbeta diversity seen at day 60 was put down to recipient T cells and intrathymic progenitors that had survived conditioning. Apparently early alphabetaT-cell count recovery about two months after transplant reportedly relied on only several hundred rapidly expanded clones derived from non-depleted graft cells.

The CDR3 has 17 amino acids, counting the end cysteine and phenylalanine. Only the CDR3 part of the read is kept: 51 bases, read in frame from the first base. From a lookup of the germline V gene, CDR1 and CDR2 are SGHDT and YYEEEE. Unmatched junction bases come to 13, with V trimmed by 4 bases and J by 0 bases. Points on this clonotype: Its antigen is currently not known. Base-call qualities are not available, and no considerably larger clone is one nucleotide away.

The treatment or condition label, read with the paper, signifies: allogeneic hematopoietic cell transplantation with graft depleted of TCRalphabeta T cells and CD19 B cells. Transplant recipients were children who received TCRalphabeta/CD19-depleted allogeneic hematopoietic cell grafts. The library was built by means of PCR. Sequenced using an Illumina HiSeq 2500. TCR libraries were prepared with molecular barcoding, using unique molecular identifiers to normalize TCRbeta repertoire quantification. TCRdb ran its own pipeline on the public reads, namely fastp trimming at Q25 and MiXCR clone calling, and kept in-frame beta chains. CDR3 protein sequences are deduplicated, and each keeps its most common genes and DNA. The sample yields hundreds of thousands of distinct CDR3 sequences; 24% were counted once. The top ten clones comprise about 4.8% of the sample.

The specimen comprised PBMCs, mostly from graft donor cells, sampled 360 days after TCRalphabeta/CD19-depleted stem cell transplant. This sequence uses TRBV5-6 and TRBJ2-7; 7 middle bases align to TRBD2. The receptor was derived from a female patient aged 2-15 years who had a stem cell transplant for congenital amegakaryocytic thrombocytopenia, so the T cells may come from the graft donor. The nucleotides are TGTGCCAGCAGCGGGCTCGGGGGGAGGAAACACTCCTACGAGCAGTACTTC. It specifies CASSGLGGRKHSYEQYF.